Reported below is one T cell receptor (beta chain). Its target is not known. There are 14 residues in the CDR3. A universal primer site arose from template switching, and cDNA bore unique molecular identifiers. MiXCR was run by TCRdb on the 5' RACE reads, yielding one entry per CDR3 protein. This table holds roughly 720,000 distinct CDR3 sequences, roughly 20% found once. The data were obtained in a study of identical twins. Study-wide results and limits: While abundant cord blood beta clonotypes carried fewer insertions, memory repertoires showed no such pattern. Alpha sequences that were out-of-frame and twin-shared showed an excess of low generation probability.

These data are also associated with another study on T cells expressing NK-cell markers. Per that study: Of the CD8+ T cell pool in 6 or 7 donors, roughly 1.0-7.5% was accounted for by dominant NKG2C+ clonotypes.

Input material: PBMCs. The clonotype was recovered from a woman between 18 and 29 years old in good health. The V and J genes are TRBV21-1 and TRBJ1-3. TRBV21-1 is shown as a pseudogene. CDR3 protein: CASSCSRMGNTIYF. CDR3 coding DNA: TGTGCCAGCAGTTGCTCAAGGATGGGAAACACCATATATTTT.